Presented here are 30 T cell receptor beta chains from one specimen sequenced in a study of control samples from healthy donors and cancer patients. Profiled with immunoSEQ multiplex PCR; TCRdb holds only in-frame clones, not every one. The table lists more than 85,000 clones, around 89% of them singletons. The sequenced material came from blood. The receptors were sampled from a woman aged 50 to 65 in good health.

This chain's CDR3 is CASSFTVTYEQYV. The CDR3 region has the DNA TGTGCCAGCAGCTTCACGGTCACCTACGAGCAGTACGTC. The rearrangement joins TRBV5-6 to TRBJ2-7; no definite D call. CDR3 length: 13 residues. The V and J ends lost 2 bases and 2 bases respectively, with 8 bases between them. Germline V lookup: CDR1 SGHDT, CDR2 YYEEEE.

V and J are TRBV30 and TRBJ2-2; no reliable D call. The germline V and J ends were trimmed by 1 base and 6 bases, with 3 bases remaining between them. Germline CDR1 is GTSNPN and CDR2 is SVGIG (reference sequence). The CDR3 runs 11 residues. Here the CDR3 DNA reads TGTGCCTGGAGTGCTCCCGGGGAGCTGTTTTTT. Amino acid sequence: CAWSAPGELFF.

V and J are TRBV3-1 (or the pseudogene TRBV3-2) and TRBJ2-1; no reliable D call. The CDR3 extends over 18 amino acids. The V gene lost 0 bases and the J gene lost 0 bases, with 15 bases spanning the gap. Germline CDR1 reads LGHDT; CDR2 reads YNNKEL (reference sequence). CDR3: CASSQERFRPSSYNEQFF. DNA of the CDR3: TGTGCCAGCAGCCAAGAGAGGTTCCGGCCGAGCTCCTACAATGAGCAGTTCTTC.

V gene TRBV7-3 combines with J gene TRBJ2-5; D unresolved. The V end was cut by 5 bases, the J end by 1 base, with 11 bases between. The germline gives CDR1 SGHTA, CDR2 FQGTGA. The CDR3 runs to 14 residues. CDR3 nucleotide sequence: TGTGCCAGCAGCCGACGACATAGCCAAGAGACCCAGTACTTC. Residues: CASSRRHSQETQYF.

This sequence joins TRBV7-9 and TRBJ2-7; 7 nucleotides line up with TRBD1. The CDR3 contains 16 residues. CDR1 and CDR2 from the germline V gene are SEHNR and FQNEAQ (reference sequence). Trimming at V came to 1 base and at J to 0 bases, leaving 6 bases not matched to a gene. The CDR3 loop is CASSLGGTARSYEQYF. DNA for the CDR3: TGTGCCAGCAGCTTAGGAGGGACAGCGCGCTCCTACGAGCAGTACTTC.

The chain employs TRBV7-2 and TRBJ1-1; unclear D gene. The V end was cut by 2 bases, the J end by 7 bases, with 11 bases between. CDR1 and CDR2 (germline): SGHTA, FQGNSA. This CDR3 is 13 amino acids long. This chain's CDR3 is CASSLLRRGEAFF. The CDR3 DNA sequence: TGTGCCAGCAGCTTATTGCGAAGAGGTGAAGCTTTCTTT.

The chain uses TRBV19 and TRBJ2-5; 8 bases line up with TRBD1. Germline V gene sequence: CDR1 LNHDA, CDR2 SQIVND (reference sequence). There are 15 residues in the CDR3. V was clipped by 4 bases and J by 1 base; unmatched bases: 5. The CDR3 sequence is CASSNLGTGQETQYF. CDR3 DNA sequence: TGTGCCAGTAGTAATCTTGGGACAGGCCAAGAGACCCAGTACTTC.

This chain links TRBV28 with TRBJ2-5; D call uncertain. The V gene's germline CDR1 is MDHEN and CDR2 SYDVKM. V shed 6 bases and J shed 4 bases, with 15 bases lying between them. The CDR3 has 14 amino acids. CDR3 sequence reads: CASSPHAAGETQYF. The CDR3 DNA is TGTGCCAGCAGCCCCCACGCGGCAGGAGAGACCCAGTACTTC.

The CDR3 nucleotides read TGTGCCCAAAGGGTCGGCGGGGACTACAATGAGCAGTTCTTC. Amino acids: CAQRVGGDYNEQFF. This chain connects TRBV27 to TRBJ2-1, with D possibly matching TRBD2 (6 bases). Per germline, CDR1 MNHEY and CDR2 SMNVEV (reference sequence). Trimming stripped 11 bases from V and 3 bases from J, with 17 bases between. This CDR3 has 14 residues.

The chain combines TRBV14 with TRBJ1-1; no clear D gene. In germline, CDR1 is SGHDN, CDR2 FVKESK. Trimming took off 7 bases at V and 1 base at J, with 10 bases between the two ends. CDR3 length: 13 amino acids. The CDR3 here is CASTRRQNTEAFF. The CDR3, as DNA: TGTGCCAGCACAAGGAGGCAGAACACTGAAGCTTTCTTT.

In nucleotides, the CDR3 is TGTGCCAGCAGCTCCTTAATTCCGGGACGGATGAACACCGGGGAGCTGTTTTTT. Amino acids: CASSSLIPGRMNTGELFF. The J gene is TRBJ2-2, the V gene TRBV7-3; D may match TRBD1 or TRBD2 (5 bases each). V shed 4 bases and J shed 1 base, with 19 bases lying between them. The germline CDR1 and CDR2 sequences are SGHTA and FQGTGA. The CDR3 consists of 18 residues.

V and J are TRBV6-6 and TRBJ1-4, with unresolved D. The ends were cut back, 6 bases at V and 8 bases at J, with 10 bases in the middle. The germline V gene has CDR1 MNHNY and CDR2 SVGAGI (reference sequence). CDR3 size: 12 residues. The CDR3 DNA reads TGTGCCAGCAGATCTACGGGGGAAAAACTGTTTTTT. Amino acids: CASRSTGEKLFF.

V usage is TRBV2 and J usage is TRBJ1-2; D gene uncertain. Germline V gives CDR1 SNHLY, CDR2 FYNNEI. The CDR3 covers 12 residues. V dropped 1 base and J dropped 10 bases, with 10 bases sitting between them. This CDR3 reads CASSEESFSYTF. The CDR3 region has the DNA TGTGCCAGCAGTGAAGAAAGTTTTTCCTACACCTTC.

This clone has just one count. V usage is TRBV27 and J usage is TRBJ2-1, with unresolved D. The V gene lost 6 bases and the J gene lost 0 bases, with 12 bases spanning the gap. The CDR3 extends over 15 amino acids. The germline gives CDR1 MNHEY, CDR2 SMNVEV (reference sequence). The CDR3 nucleotides read TGTGCCAGCAGCCCACTGGTGAGCTCCTACAATGAGCAGTTCTTC. Amino acids: CASSPLVSSYNEQFF.

The genes are TRBV30 and TRBJ1-5; 9 bases match TRBD1. The CDR3 consists of 17 residues. Germline lookup yields CDR1 GTSNPN and CDR2 SVGIG (reference sequence). With 1 base clipped from V and 2 bases from J, the junction kept 9 bases outside the gene matches. The chain's CDR3 is CAWSDPRRDRGNQPQHF. The CDR3 nucleotides are TGTGCCTGGAGTGACCCCCGCCGGGACAGGGGCAATCAGCCCCAGCATTTT.

The chain recombines TRBV12-3 or TRBV12-4 with TRBJ2-1, with 8 bases fitting TRBD1. The CDR3 spans 13 residues. Losses at the gene ends were 4 bases for V and 6 bases for J; bases not matched to a gene: 2. This CDR3 is CASSSDRVNEQFF. CDR3 bases: TGTGCCAGCAGTTCGGACAGGGTCAATGAGCAGTTCTTC.

This chain links TRBV7-9 with TRBJ2-7; D remains ambiguous. The CDR3 contains 12 residues. The V gene's germline CDR1 is SEHNR and CDR2 FQNEAQ (reference sequence). Trimming left V 5 bases short and J 3 bases short, with 8 bases between. For the CDR3, the DNA is TGTGCCAGCAGCGTTTTGAGCTACGAGCAGTACGTC. Protein sequence: CASSVLSYEQYV.

The chain employs TRBV4-1 and TRBJ2-2; possible D gene TRBD1, 6 bases. The V gene's germline CDR1 is MGHRA and CDR2 YSYEKL. This CDR3 comprises 15 residues. The germline V and J ends were trimmed by 6 bases and 3 bases, with 14 bases remaining between them. Here the CDR3 reads CASSREQGDTGELFF. CDR3 coding DNA: TGCGCCAGCAGTCGGGAACAGGGAGACACCGGGGAGCTGTTTTTT.

The chain couples TRBV7-2 to TRBJ2-1, with D perhaps TRBD1 (6 bases). The length of the CDR3 is 16 residues. The germline V and J ends were trimmed by 1 base and 3 bases, with 13 bases remaining between them. Germline CDR1 SGHTA, CDR2 FQGNSA. CDR3 bases: TGTGCCAGCAGCTTAGTTCTGGGGGCCTACTACAATGAGCAGTTCTTC. Translating gives CASSLVLGAYYNEQFF.

The gene calls are TRBV7-9 and TRBJ2-5; D unclear. V was pared by 0 bases and J by 1 base, with 9 bases between. Germline V gene data show CDR1 as SEHNR and CDR2 as FQNEAQ (reference sequence). The CDR3 is made up of 15 amino acids. The CDR3 DNA follows: TGTGCCAGCAGCTTAGCGGGGAACAGCCAAGAGACCCAGTACTTC. Translation: CASSLAGNSQETQYF. The variable domain in full, completed from reference TRBV7-9 and TRBJ2-5, reads DTGVSQNPRHKITKRGQNVTFRCDPISEHNRLYWYRQTLGQGPEFLTYFQNEAQLEKSRLLSDRFSAERPKGSFSTLEIQRTEQGDSAMYLCASSLAGNSQETQYFGPGTRLLVL.

The chain's CDR3 is CASRPGTSRMNEQFF. CDR3 bases: TGCGCCAGCAGGCCCGGGACTAGTAGGATGAATGAGCAGTTCTTC. The V gene is TRBV5-1, the J gene TRBJ2-1; 8 bases are a match to TRBD2. The V and J ends lost 5 bases and 7 bases, in that order; junction bases with no gene match: 11. This CDR3 has 15 residues. In germline, CDR1 is SGHRS, CDR2 YFSETQ.

The chain links TRBV11-2 to TRBJ1-2; D possibly corresponds to TRBD1 (5 bases). CDR3 length: 13 residues. Per the germline V gene, CDR1 is SGHAT and CDR2 is FQNNGV. The V gene lost 5 bases and the J gene lost 3 bases, with 10 bases spanning the gap. Here the CDR3 DNA reads TGTGCCAGCAGCCTCGACAGATACTATGGCTACACCTTC. Translating it yields CASSLDRYYGYTF.

The chain couples TRBV11-2 to TRBJ2-5, with D perhaps matching TRBD1 (6 bases). Germline V gene data show CDR1 as SGHAT and CDR2 as FQNNGV. The CDR3 spans 14 residues. Between the trimmed V and J ends, which lost 5 bases and 2 bases, there was a span of 12 bases. The CDR3 loop is CASSHTTGQETQYF. The CDR3 DNA is TGTGCCAGCAGCCATACTACAGGGCAAGAGACCCAGTACTTC.

V usage is TRBV24-1 and J usage is TRBJ1-2, with D uncertain. Germline CDR1 reads KGHDR; CDR2 reads SFDVKD. The CDR3 has 15 residues. Trimming removed 1 base from V and 2 bases from J, with 10 bases in between. In DNA form, the CDR3 reads TGTGCCACCAGTGATTTCGCCGGGGAGAACTATGGCTACACCTTC. It yields the protein CATSDFAGENYGYTF.

The rearrangement links TRBV9 to TRBJ2-3; TRBD2 aligns across 8 bases. The CDR3 has 20 residues. The germline CDR1 and CDR2 sequences are SGDLS and YYNGEE. J gave up 0 bases and V 0 bases, and 15 bases lay outside the gene matches. The CDR3 is CASSVAPPGSGSDSTDTQYF. CDR3 bases: TGTGCCAGCAGCGTAGCCCCCCCGGGAAGCGGGAGTGATAGCACAGATACGCAGTATTTT.

This clone was found once. V gene TRBV4-1 combines with J gene TRBJ1-6; 9 bases align to TRBD1. The CDR3 is made up of 16 amino acids. In germline, CDR1 is MGHRA, CDR2 YSYEKL. V was clipped by 0 bases and J by 10 bases; unmatched bases: 7. The CDR3 here is CASSQDRGTGNSPLHF. CDR3 in DNA: TGCGCCAGCAGCCAAGATAGGGGGACAGGGAACTCACCCCTCCACTTT.

This chain uses TRBV12-2 with TRBJ2-1; the table calls TRBD2, which could not be checked here. TRBV12-2 counts as a pseudogene. The CDR3 has 14 amino acids. In DNA form, the CDR3 reads TGTGCAAGTTATTTAGGGGGGGCCAACAATGAGCAGTTCTTC. It codes for CASYLGGANNEQFF.

V is TRBV27 and J is TRBJ2-5, with 11 bases lining up with TRBD2. Germline loops: CDR1 MNHEY, CDR2 SMNVEV (reference sequence). The CDR3 length is 20 residues. Trimming at V came to 3 bases and at J to 0 bases, leaving 15 bases not matched to a gene. CDR3 in DNA: TGTGCCAGCAGTTTTCTCTCCACTAGCGGGAGAAATGCGTACCAAGAGACCCAGTACTTC. Translation gives CASSFLSTSGRNAYQETQYF.

This sequence joins TRBV11-2 and TRBJ2-5; the D gene is possibly TRBD1 (8 bases). Germline assignment: CDR1 SGHAT and CDR2 FQNNGV. V dropped 5 bases and J dropped 1 base, with 17 bases sitting between them. This CDR3 region has 16 residues. The DNA for the CDR3 is TGTGCCAGCAGCGCCGGGGGGCAGGGGGCCCAAGAGACCCAGTACTTC. The encoded protein is CASSAGGQGAQETQYF.

This chain links TRBV25-1 with TRBJ2-7, with TRBD1 matching over 7 bases. There are 15 residues in the CDR3. Per germline, CDR1 MGHDK and CDR2 SYGVNS. The V and J ends lost 5 bases and 0 bases, in that order; junction bases with no gene match: 7. Here the CDR3 DNA reads TGTGCCAGCAGTAAGGGACAGTGCCACTCCTACGAGCAGTACGTC. Protein: CASSKGQCHSYEQYV.